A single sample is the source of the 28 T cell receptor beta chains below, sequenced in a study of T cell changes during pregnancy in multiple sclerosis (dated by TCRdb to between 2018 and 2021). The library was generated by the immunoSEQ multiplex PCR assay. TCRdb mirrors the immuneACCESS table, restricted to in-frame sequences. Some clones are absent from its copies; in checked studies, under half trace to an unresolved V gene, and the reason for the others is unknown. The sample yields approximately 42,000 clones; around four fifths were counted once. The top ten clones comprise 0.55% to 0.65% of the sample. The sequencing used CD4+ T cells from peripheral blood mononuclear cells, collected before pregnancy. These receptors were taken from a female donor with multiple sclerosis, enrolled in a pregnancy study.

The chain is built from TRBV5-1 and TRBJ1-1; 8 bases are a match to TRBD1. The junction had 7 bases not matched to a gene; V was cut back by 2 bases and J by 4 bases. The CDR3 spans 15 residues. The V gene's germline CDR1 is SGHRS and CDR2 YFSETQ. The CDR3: CASSLQGDRGTEAFF. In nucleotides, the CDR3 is TGCGCCAGCAGCTTACAGGGGGATCGTGGCACTGAAGCTTTCTTT.

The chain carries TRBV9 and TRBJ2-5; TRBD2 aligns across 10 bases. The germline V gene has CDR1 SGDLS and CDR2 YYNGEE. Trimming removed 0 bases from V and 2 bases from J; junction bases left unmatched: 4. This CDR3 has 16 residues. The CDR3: CASSVASSGGQETQYF. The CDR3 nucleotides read TGTGCCAGCAGCGTAGCGTCTAGCGGGGGTCAAGAGACCCAGTACTTC.

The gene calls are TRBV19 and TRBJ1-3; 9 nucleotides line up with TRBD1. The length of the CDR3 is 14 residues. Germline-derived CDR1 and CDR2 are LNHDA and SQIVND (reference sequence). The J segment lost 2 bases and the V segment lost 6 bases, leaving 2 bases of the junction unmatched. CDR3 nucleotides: TGTGCCAGTAGACAGGGGGCAACTGGAAACACCATATATTTT. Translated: CASRQGATGNTIYF. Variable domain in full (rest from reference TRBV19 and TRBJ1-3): DGGITQSPKYLFRKEGQNVTLSCEQNLNHDAMYWYRQDPGQGLRLIYYSQIVNDFQKGDIAEGYSVSREKKESFPLTVTSAQKNPTAFYLCASRQGATGNTIYFGEGSWLTVV.

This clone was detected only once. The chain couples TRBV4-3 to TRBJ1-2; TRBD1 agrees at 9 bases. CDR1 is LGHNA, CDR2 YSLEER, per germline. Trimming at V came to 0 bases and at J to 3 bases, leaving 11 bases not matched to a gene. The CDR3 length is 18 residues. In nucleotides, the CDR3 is TGCGCCAGCAGCCAAGAGGCCGGGACAGGGTTGAAGGACTATGGCTACACCTTC. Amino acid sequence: CASSQEAGTGLKDYGYTF.

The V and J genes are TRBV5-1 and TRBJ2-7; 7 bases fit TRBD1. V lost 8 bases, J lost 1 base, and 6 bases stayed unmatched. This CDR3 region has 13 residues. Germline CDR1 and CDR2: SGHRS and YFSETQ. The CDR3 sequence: CASNPGQSYEQYF. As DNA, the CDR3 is TGCGCCAGTAACCCGGGACAGTCCTACGAGCAGTACTTC.

The CDR3 region is CASSLPDSTAFF. The CDR3, as DNA: TGTGCCAGCAGCTTACCGGACTCCACAGCTTTCTTT. The V call is TRBV7-9, the J call TRBJ1-1; D gene unclear. The CDR3 is 12 residues long. Trimming took 2 bases from V and 10 from J, leaving 11 bases between them. Germline CDR1 reads SEHNR; CDR2 reads FQNEAQ (reference sequence).

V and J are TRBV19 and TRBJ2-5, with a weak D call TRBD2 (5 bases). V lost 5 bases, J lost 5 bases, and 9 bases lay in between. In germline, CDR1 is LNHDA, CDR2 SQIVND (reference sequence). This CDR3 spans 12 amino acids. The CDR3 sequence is CASSGPGETQYF. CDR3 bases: TGTGCCAGTAGTGGCCCGGGGGAGACCCAGTACTTC.

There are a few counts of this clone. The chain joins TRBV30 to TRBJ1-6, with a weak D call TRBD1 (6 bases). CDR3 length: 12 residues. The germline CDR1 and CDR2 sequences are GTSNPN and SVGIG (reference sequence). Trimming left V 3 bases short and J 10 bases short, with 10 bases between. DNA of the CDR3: TGTGCCTGGAGGGGGGCCAGATCACCCCTCCACTTT. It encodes CAWRGARSPLHF.

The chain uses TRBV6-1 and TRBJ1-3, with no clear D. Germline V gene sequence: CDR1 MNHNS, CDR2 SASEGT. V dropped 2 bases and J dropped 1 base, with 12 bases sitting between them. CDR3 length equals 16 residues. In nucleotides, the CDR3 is TGTGCCAGCAGTGAACAAATGGGCATTTCTGGAAACACCATATATTTT. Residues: CASSEQMGISGNTIYF.

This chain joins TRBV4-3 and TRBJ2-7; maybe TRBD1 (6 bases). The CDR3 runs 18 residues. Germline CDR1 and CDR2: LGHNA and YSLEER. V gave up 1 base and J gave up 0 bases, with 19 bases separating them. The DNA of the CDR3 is TGCGCCAGCAGCCAAGCCCGCAGCGGACAGTTTAGCTCCTACGAGCAGTACTTC. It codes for CASSQARSGQFSSYEQYF.

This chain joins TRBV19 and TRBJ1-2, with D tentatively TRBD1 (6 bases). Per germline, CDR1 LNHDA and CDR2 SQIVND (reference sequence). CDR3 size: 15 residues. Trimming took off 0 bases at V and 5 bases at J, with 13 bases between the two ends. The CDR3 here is CASSIDLDRLYGYTF. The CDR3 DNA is TGTGCCAGTAGTATAGATCTGGACAGATTGTATGGCTACACCTTC.

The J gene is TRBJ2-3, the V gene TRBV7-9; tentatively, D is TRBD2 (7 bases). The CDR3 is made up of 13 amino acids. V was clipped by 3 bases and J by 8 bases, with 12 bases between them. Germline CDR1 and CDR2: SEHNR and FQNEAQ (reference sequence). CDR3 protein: CASSFRGARTQYF. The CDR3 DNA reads TGTGCCAGCAGCTTCCGGGGGGCCCGTACGCAGTATTTT.

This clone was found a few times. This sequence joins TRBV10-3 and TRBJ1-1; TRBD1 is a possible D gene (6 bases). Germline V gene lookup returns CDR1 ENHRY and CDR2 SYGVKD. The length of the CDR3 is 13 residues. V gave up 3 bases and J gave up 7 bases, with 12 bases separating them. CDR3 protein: CAISDNAQGEAFF. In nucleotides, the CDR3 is TGTGCCATCAGTGATAATGCACAGGGTGAAGCTTTCTTT.

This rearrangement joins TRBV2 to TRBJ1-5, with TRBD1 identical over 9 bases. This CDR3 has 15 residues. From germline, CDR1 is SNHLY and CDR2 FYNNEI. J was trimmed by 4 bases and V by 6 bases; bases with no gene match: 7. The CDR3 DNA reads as TGTGCCAGCAGAGCCACAGGGGGCGCGAATCAGCCCCAGCATTTT. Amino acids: CASRATGGANQPQHF.

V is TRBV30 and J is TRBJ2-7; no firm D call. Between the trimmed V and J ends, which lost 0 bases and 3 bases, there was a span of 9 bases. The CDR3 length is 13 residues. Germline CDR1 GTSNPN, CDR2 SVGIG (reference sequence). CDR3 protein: CAWSVWQNYEQYF. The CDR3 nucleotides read TGTGCCTGGAGTGTATGGCAGAACTACGAGCAGTACTTC.

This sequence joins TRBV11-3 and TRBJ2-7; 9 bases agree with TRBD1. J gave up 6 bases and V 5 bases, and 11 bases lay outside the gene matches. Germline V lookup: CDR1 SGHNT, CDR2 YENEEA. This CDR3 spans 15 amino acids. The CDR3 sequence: CASSPGTGSTGEQYF. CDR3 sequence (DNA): TGTGCCAGCAGCCCGGGGACAGGGAGTACGGGCGAGCAGTACTTC.

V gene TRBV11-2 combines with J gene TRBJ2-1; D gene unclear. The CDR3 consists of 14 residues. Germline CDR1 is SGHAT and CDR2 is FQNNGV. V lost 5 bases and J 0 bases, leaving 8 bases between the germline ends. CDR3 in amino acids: CASSDPSSYNEQFF. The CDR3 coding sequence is TGTGCCAGCAGCGATCCGAGCTCCTACAATGAGCAGTTCTTC.

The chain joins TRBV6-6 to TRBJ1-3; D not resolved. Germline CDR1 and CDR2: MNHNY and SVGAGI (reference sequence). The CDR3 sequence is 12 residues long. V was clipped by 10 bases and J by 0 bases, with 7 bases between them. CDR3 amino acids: CATAGSGNTIYF. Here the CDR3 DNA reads TGTGCCACTGCGGGCTCTGGAAACACCATATATTTT.

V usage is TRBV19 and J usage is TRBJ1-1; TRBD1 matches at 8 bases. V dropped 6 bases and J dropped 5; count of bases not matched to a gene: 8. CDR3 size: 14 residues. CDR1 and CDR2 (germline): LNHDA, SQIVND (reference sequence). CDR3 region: CASRVQGAWTEAFF. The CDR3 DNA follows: TGTGCCAGTAGAGTCCAGGGGGCATGGACTGAAGCTTTCTTT. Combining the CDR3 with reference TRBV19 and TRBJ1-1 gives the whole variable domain DGGITQSPKYLFRKEGQNVTLSCEQNLNHDAMYWYRQDPGQGLRLIYYSQIVNDFQKGDIAEGYSVSREKKESFPLTVTSAQKNPTAFYLCASRVQGAWTEAFFGQGTRLTVV.

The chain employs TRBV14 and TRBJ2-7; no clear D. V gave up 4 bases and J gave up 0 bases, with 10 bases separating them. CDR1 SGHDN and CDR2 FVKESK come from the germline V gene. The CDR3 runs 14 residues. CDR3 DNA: TGTGCCAGCAGCCTAGCCCACGGCTCCTACGAGCAGTACTTC. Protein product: CASSLAHGSYEQYF.

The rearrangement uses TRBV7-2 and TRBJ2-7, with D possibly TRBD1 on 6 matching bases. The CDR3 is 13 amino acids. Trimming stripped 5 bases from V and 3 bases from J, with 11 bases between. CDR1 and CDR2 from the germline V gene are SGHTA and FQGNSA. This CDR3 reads CASSGDIYYEQYF. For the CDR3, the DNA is TGTGCCAGCAGCGGGGACATTTACTACGAGCAGTACTTC.

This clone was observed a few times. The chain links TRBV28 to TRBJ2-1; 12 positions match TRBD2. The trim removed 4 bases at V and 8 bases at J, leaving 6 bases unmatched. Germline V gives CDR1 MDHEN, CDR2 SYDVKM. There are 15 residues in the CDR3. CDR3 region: CASSSLAGGLHEQFF. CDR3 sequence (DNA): TGTGCCAGCAGTTCGCTAGCGGGAGGGCTACATGAGCAGTTCTTC.

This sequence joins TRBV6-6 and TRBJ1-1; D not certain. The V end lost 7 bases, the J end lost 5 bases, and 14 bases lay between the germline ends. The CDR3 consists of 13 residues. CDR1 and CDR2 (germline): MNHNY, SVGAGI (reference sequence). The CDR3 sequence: CASTYQVGTEAFF. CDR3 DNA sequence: TGTGCCAGCACATATCAGGTCGGAACTGAAGCTTTCTTT.

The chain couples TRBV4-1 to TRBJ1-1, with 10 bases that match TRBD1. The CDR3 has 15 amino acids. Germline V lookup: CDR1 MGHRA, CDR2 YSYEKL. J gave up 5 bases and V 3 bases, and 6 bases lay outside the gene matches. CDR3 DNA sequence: TGCGCCAGCAGCCACGACAGGGGGCAGAGGACTGAAGCTTTCTTT. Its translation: CASSHDRGQRTEAFF.

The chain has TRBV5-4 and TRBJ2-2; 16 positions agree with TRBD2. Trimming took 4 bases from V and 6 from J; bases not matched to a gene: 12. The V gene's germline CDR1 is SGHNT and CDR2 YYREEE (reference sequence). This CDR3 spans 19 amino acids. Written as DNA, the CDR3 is TGTGCCAGCAGCCCAACTCTCCTGGGACTAGCGGGAGGGCCCGGGGAGCTGTTTTTT. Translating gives CASSPTLLGLAGGPGELFF.

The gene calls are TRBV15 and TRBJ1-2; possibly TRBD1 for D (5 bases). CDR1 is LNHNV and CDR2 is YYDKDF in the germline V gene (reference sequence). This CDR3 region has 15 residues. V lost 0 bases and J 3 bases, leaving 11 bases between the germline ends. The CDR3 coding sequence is TGTGCCACCAGCAGAGAGGTAACAGGAGACTATGGCTACACCTTC. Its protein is CATSREVTGDYGYTF. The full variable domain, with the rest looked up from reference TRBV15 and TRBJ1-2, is DAMVIQNPRYQVTQFGKPVTLSCSQTLNHNVMYWYQQKSSQAPKLLFHYYDKDFNNEADTPDNFQSRRPNTSFCFLDIRSPGLGDTAMYLCATSREVTGDYGYTFGSGTRLTVV.

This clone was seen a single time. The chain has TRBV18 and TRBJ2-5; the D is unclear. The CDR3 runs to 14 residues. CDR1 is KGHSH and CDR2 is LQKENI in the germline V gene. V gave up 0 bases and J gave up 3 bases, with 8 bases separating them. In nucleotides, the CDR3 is TGTGCCAGCTCACCACCGTCAGGTGAAGAGACCCAGTACTTC. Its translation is CASSPPSGEETQYF.

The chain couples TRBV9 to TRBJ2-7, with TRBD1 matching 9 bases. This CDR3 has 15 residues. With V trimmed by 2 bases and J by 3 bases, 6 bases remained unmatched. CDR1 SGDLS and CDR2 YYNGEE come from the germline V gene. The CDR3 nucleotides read TGTGCCAGCAGCGTCACTGGGACAGGGTTCTACGAGCAGTACTTC. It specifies CASSVTGTGFYEQYF.